What follows is one T cell receptor beta chain and its context. Its antigen is not known. Libraries were prepared by immunoSEQ multiplex PCR; TCRdb keeps only in-frame clonotypes and omits some of them. The sample has about 120,000 clones; 85% to 90% are singletons. This sample was included in a study of cytomegalovirus exposure and HLA in healthy donors. The overall study: A subsequent analysis stated that the 120 validation repertoires were run on the same platform as the 600 to 750 first-cohort repertoires. Points from the study as a whole: Most TCR sequences were seen very rarely across donors, but some public TCRs occurred in many. The study recorded fewer than 200 TCR beta chains that were cytomegalovirus-associated. Reportedly, cytomegalovirus status was diagnosed with high sensitivity and specificity.

The source is a woman aged 30 to 39 in good health and CMV-seronegative. Sequenced sample: PBMCs.

CDR3 in amino acids: CASTGGPASGGTPRNEQFF. The DNA of the CDR3 is TGTGCCAGCACCGGGGGTCCCGCTAGCGGGGGGACCCCCAGGAATGAGCAGTTCTTC. This chain connects TRBV5-4 to TRBJ2-1, with 11 bases that match TRBD2. There are 19 residues in the CDR3. V was pared by 6 bases and J by 7 bases, with 21 bases of the junction left unmatched. The germline V gene has CDR1 SGHNT and CDR2 YYREEE (reference sequence).